Listed below are T cell receptor beta chains from one sample, sequenced in a study of blood T cell repertoires in COVID-19. Sequencing was performed with immunoSEQ multiplex PCR; in TCRdb, only in-frame clones are kept and a portion is missing. The sample includes 150,000 to 200,000 clones, about 77% of them seen just once. Sequenced material: PBMCs or T cells enriched from blood (not recorded which). The origin of the receptors is a woman aged 45-59 years with acute COVID-19. Both conserved end residues are part of each CDR3. The order of the fields is J gene, V gene, clone size, D gene, CDR3 protein, CDR3 DNA. The D gene is left open where the match is weak. The size field is filled for only some rows; it gives once, few, many or a size class.

J gene: TRBJ1-5
V gene: TRBV2
clone size: .
D gene: TRBD1
CDR3 protein: CASSGTGTNQPQHF
CDR3 DNA: TGTGCCAGTTCCGGGACAGGGACCAATCAGCCCCAGCATTTT

J gene: TRBJ1-2
V gene: TRBV4-1
clone size: .
D gene: .
CDR3 protein: CASSQVAGEGGYTF
CDR3 DNA: TGCGCCAGCAGCCAAGTAGCAGGGGAGGGTGGCTACACCTTC

J gene: TRBJ1-3
V gene: TRBV5-4
clone size: few
D gene: .
CDR3 protein: CASSLGSGVSGNTIYF
CDR3 DNA: TGTGCCAGCAGCTTGGGGTCAGGGGTCTCTGGAAACACCATATATTTT

J gene: TRBJ1-6
V gene: TRBV18
clone size: .
D gene: TRBD1
CDR3 protein: CASSPGQGAASPLHF
CDR3 DNA: TGTGCCAGCTCACCAGGGCAGGGGGCGGCTTCACCCCTCCACTTT

J gene: TRBJ1-5
V gene: TRBV18
clone size: .
D gene: TRBD1
CDR3 protein: CASSPPARGPKQPQHF
CDR3 DNA: TGTGCCAGCTCACCACCCGCCAGGGGGCCCAAACAGCCCCAGCATTTT

J gene: TRBJ2-3
V gene: TRBV6-6
clone size: .
D gene: TRBD2
CDR3 protein: CASSYSTSGGTDTQYF
CDR3 DNA: TGTGCCAGCAGTTACTCGACTAGCGGAGGCACAGATACGCAGTATTTT

J gene: TRBJ2-1
V gene: TRBV4-1
clone size: .
D gene: TRBD2
CDR3 protein: CASSQVGSGGYNEQFF
CDR3 DNA: TGCGCCAGCAGCCAAGTTGGTAGCGGGGGGTACAATGAGCAGTTCTTC

J gene: TRBJ2-1
V gene: TRBV5-6
clone size: .
D gene: .
CDR3 protein: CASSLGQGIVDEQFF
CDR3 DNA: TGTGCCAGCAGCTTGGGGCAGGGAATTGTCGATGAGCAGTTCTTC

J gene: TRBJ1-5
V gene: TRBV12-5
clone size: .
D gene: .
CDR3 protein: CASGLEGLVPSSNQPQHF
CDR3 DNA: TGTGCTAGTGGTCTAGAGGGACTGGTACCCTCTAGCAATCAGCCCCAGCATTTT

J gene: TRBJ2-3
V gene: TRBV6-5
clone size: .
D gene: .
CDR3 protein: CASRGAKVNTDTQYF
CDR3 DNA: TGTGCCAGCAGGGGGGCAAAGGTAAACACAGATACGCAGTATTTT

J gene: TRBJ2-5
V gene: TRBV9
clone size: .
D gene: TRBD2
CDR3 protein: CASSAPRTASGTREETQYF
CDR3 DNA: TGTGCCAGCAGCGCCCCGCGGACAGCGTCCGGGACTAGGGAAGAGACCCAGTACTTC

J gene: TRBJ2-2
V gene: TRBV7-3
clone size: .
D gene: .
CDR3 protein: CASSLGQLTGELFF
CDR3 DNA: TGTGCCAGCAGCTTAGGGCAACTCACCGGGGAGCTGTTTTTT

J gene: TRBJ2-4
V gene: TRBV28
clone size: .
D gene: .
CDR3 protein: CASSLMGLSYF
CDR3 DNA: TGTGCCAGCAGTTTAATGGGCCTTTCGTACTTC

J gene: TRBJ1-5
V gene: TRBV28
clone size: .
D gene: .
CDR3 protein: CASSLGGASNQPQHF
CDR3 DNA: TGTGCCAGCAGTTTGGGGGGGGCTAGCAATCAGCCCCAGCATTTT

J gene: TRBJ2-1
V gene: TRBV9
clone size: .
D gene: TRBD2
CDR3 protein: CASSVSSGGLSYNEQFF
CDR3 DNA: TGTGCCAGCAGCGTGAGTAGCGGGGGGCTCTCCTACAATGAGCAGTTCTTC

J gene: TRBJ2-2
V gene: TRBV27
clone size: few
D gene: .
CDR3 protein: CASSFVGAGELFF
CDR3 DNA: TGTGCCAGCAGTTTCGTGGGCGCCGGGGAGCTGTTTTTT

J gene: TRBJ1-2
V gene: TRBV19
clone size: once
D gene: .
CDR3 protein: CASSISGAGYTF
CDR3 DNA: TGTGCCAGTAGTATCTCTGGGGCCGGCTACACCTTC

J gene: TRBJ1-1
V gene: TRBV19
clone size: .
D gene: .
CDR3 protein: CASSTHGTLVTEAFF
CDR3 DNA: TGTGCCAGTAGTACCCACGGGACACTAGTCACTGAAGCTTTCTTT

J gene: TRBJ1-4
V gene: TRBV4-1
clone size: .
D gene: .
CDR3 protein: CASSSRGSEKLFF
CDR3 DNA: TGCGCCAGCAGTTCCAGGGGATCCGAAAAACTGTTTTTT

J gene: TRBJ2-1
V gene: TRBV14
clone size: .
D gene: .
CDR3 protein: CASSPLNLYNEQFF
CDR3 DNA: TGTGCCAGCAGCCCACTTAACCTTTACAATGAGCAGTTCTTC

J gene: TRBJ1-2
V gene: TRBV19
clone size: few
D gene: TRBD1
CDR3 protein: CASRRRQGADYGYTF
CDR3 DNA: TGTGCCAGTAGACGGAGACAGGGGGCGGACTATGGCTACACCTTC

J gene: TRBJ1-1
V gene: TRBV19
clone size: .
D gene: TRBD1
CDR3 protein: CASRTRRQGRAEAFF
CDR3 DNA: TGTGCCAGTAGGACCCGAAGACAGGGACGGGCTGAAGCTTTCTTT

J gene: TRBJ2-5
V gene: TRBV27
clone size: .
D gene: .
CDR3 protein: CASRGGWRAGWETQYF
CDR3 DNA: TGTGCCAGCAGGGGGGGTTGGCGGGCGGGCTGGGAGACCCAGTACTTC

J gene: TRBJ1-2
V gene: TRBV4-3
clone size: .
D gene: .
CDR3 protein: CASSQGSRDHGYTF
CDR3 DNA: TGCGCCAGCAGCCAAGGTAGCAGGGATCATGGCTACACCTTC

J gene: TRBJ2-1
V gene: TRBV12-5
clone size: .
D gene: .
CDR3 protein: CASGKSSYNEQFF
CDR3 DNA: TGTGCTAGTGGGAAGAGCTCCTACAATGAGCAGTTCTTC

J gene: TRBJ1-2
V gene: TRBV28
clone size: .
D gene: TRBD1
CDR3 protein: CASTDTQTGYNYGYTF
CDR3 DNA: TGTGCCAGCACCGACACTCAGACAGGGTATAACTATGGCTACACCTTC

J gene: TRBJ1-4
V gene: TRBV2
clone size: .
D gene: .
CDR3 protein: CASSRGSTNEKLFF
CDR3 DNA: TGTGCCAGCAGTCGGGGTTCCACTAATGAAAAACTGTTTTTT

J gene: TRBJ1-1
V gene: TRBV24-1
clone size: .
D gene: .
CDR3 protein: CATSDSRDIRNTEAFF
CDR3 DNA: TGTGCCACCAGTGATTCGAGGGACATCCGGAACACTGAAGCTTTCTTT

J gene: TRBJ1-1
V gene: TRBV28
clone size: once
D gene: .
CDR3 protein: CATLASGNTEAFF
CDR3 DNA: TGTGCCACCTTGGCTTCAGGGAACACTGAAGCTTTCTTT

J gene: TRBJ2-3
V gene: TRBV5-1
clone size: few
D gene: TRBD2
CDR3 protein: CASSVRGFPTDTQYF
CDR3 DNA: TGCGCCAGCAGCGTGCGGGGGTTCCCCACAGATACGCAGTATTTT

J gene: TRBJ1-4
V gene: TRBV24-1
clone size: .
D gene: .
CDR3 protein: CATSDYRGTSPEKLFF
CDR3 DNA: TGTGCCACCAGTGATTATCGCGGGACGTCGCCTGAAAAACTGTTTTTT

J gene: TRBJ1-6
V gene: TRBV18
clone size: .
D gene: TRBD1
CDR3 protein: CASSPPFNRGSPLHF
CDR3 DNA: TGTGCCAGCTCACCACCGTTTAACAGGGGCTCACCCCTCCACTTT

J gene: TRBJ2-5
V gene: TRBV5-1
clone size: .
D gene: TRBD1
CDR3 protein: CASSLVSFWETGVGETQYF
CDR3 DNA: TGCGCCAGCAGCTTGGTTTCATTCTGGGAGACAGGGGTGGGAGAGACCCAGTACTTC

J gene: TRBJ1-4
V gene: TRBV10-1
clone size: .
D gene: .
CDR3 protein: CASSECKGDPGEKLFF
CDR3 DNA: TGCGCCAGCAGTGAGTGTAAGGGGGACCCGGGGGAAAAACTGTTTTTT

J gene: TRBJ2-3
V gene: TRBV5-1
clone size: .
D gene: TRBD2
CDR3 protein: CASSQTSGVPDTQYF
CDR3 DNA: TGCGCCAGCAGCCAGACTAGCGGGGTTCCAGATACGCAGTATTTT

J gene: TRBJ2-3
V gene: TRBV13
clone size: .
D gene: .
CDR3 protein: CASSLEPGVRWDTQYF
CDR3 DNA: TGTGCCAGCAGCTTGGAACCAGGGGTTCGTTGGGATACGCAGTATTTT

J gene: TRBJ1-6
V gene: TRBV30
clone size: .
D gene: TRBD1
CDR3 protein: CAGGQGARSPLHF
CDR3 DNA: TGTGCCGGGGGACAGGGGGCTCGCTCACCCCTCCACTTT

J gene: TRBJ2-5
V gene: TRBV14
clone size: .
D gene: TRBD1
CDR3 protein: CASSPWDRAQETQYF
CDR3 DNA: TGTGCCAGCAGCCCCTGGGACAGGGCTCAAGAGACCCAGTACTTC

J gene: TRBJ1-2
V gene: TRBV11-2
clone size: .
D gene: TRBD1
CDR3 protein: CASTSDRANYGYTF
CDR3 DNA: TGTGCCAGCACCTCGGACAGGGCTAACTATGGCTACACCTTC

J gene: TRBJ1-1
V gene: TRBV19
clone size: .
D gene: .
CDR3 protein: CASSYRNTEAFF
CDR3 DNA: TGTGCCAGTAGCTACAGAAACACTGAAGCTTTCTTT

J gene: TRBJ1-2
V gene: TRBV29-1
clone size: .
D gene: .
CDR3 protein: CSVGGMDGFHYGYTF
CDR3 DNA: TGCAGCGTTGGAGGGATGGACGGGTTCCACTATGGCTACACCTTC

J gene: TRBJ1-2
V gene: TRBV28
clone size: once
D gene: .
CDR3 protein: CATILALSYGYTF
CDR3 DNA: TGTGCCACCATCCTAGCCCTGAGCTATGGCTACACCTTC

J gene: TRBJ1-2
V gene: TRBV6-5
clone size: many
D gene: .
CDR3 protein: CASRTVSNYGYTF
CDR3 DNA: TGTGCCAGCAGGACAGTTTCTAACTATGGCTACACCTTC

J gene: TRBJ2-2
V gene: TRBV3-1/TRBV3-2
clone size: .
D gene: .
CDR3 protein: CASSQAERPPGELFF
CDR3 DNA: TGTGCCAGCAGCCAAGCGGAGCGCCCGCCCGGGGAGCTGTTTTTT

J gene: TRBJ1-5
V gene: TRBV19
clone size: .
D gene: TRBD1
CDR3 protein: CASSIRDRGQPQHF
CDR3 DNA: TGTGCCAGTAGTATAAGGGACAGGGGCCAGCCCCAGCATTTT

J gene: TRBJ1-6
V gene: TRBV11-2
clone size: .
D gene: .
CDR3 protein: CASRGRNSPLHF
CDR3 DNA: TGTGCCAGCAGGGGGAGGAATTCACCCCTCCACTTT

J gene: TRBJ2-3
V gene: TRBV7-8
clone size: .
D gene: TRBD2
CDR3 protein: CASSLAPSGGADTQYF
CDR3 DNA: TGTGCCAGCAGCTTAGCGCCTAGCGGGGGGGCGGATACGCAGTATTTT

J gene: TRBJ1-2
V gene: TRBV6-2/TRBV6-3
clone size: .
D gene: .
CDR3 protein: CASSYAGQSYGYTF
CDR3 DNA: TGTGCCAGCAGTTACGCAGGACAGAGCTATGGCTACACCTTC